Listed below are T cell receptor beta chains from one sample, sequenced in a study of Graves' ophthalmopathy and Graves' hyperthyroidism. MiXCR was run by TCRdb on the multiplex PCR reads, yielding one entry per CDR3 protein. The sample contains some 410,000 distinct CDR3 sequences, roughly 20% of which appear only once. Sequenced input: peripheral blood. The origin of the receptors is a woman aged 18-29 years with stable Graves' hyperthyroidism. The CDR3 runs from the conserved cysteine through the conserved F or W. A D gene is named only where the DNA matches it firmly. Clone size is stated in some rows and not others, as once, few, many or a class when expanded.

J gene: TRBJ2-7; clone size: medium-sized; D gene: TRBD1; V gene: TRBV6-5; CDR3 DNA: TGTGCCAGCAGTTACGGGACAGGCGGCGCCTACGAGCAGTACTTC; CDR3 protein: CASSYGTGGAYEQYF
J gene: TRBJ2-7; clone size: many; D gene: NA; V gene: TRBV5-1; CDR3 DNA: TGCGCCAGCAGCACCATCAATTCCCTCTACGAGCAGTACTTC; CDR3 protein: CASSTINSLYEQYF
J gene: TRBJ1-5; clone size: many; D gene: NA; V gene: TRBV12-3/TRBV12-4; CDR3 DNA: TGTGCCAGCAGTTTAGGGCCGCTCAGGGCAGGCAATCAGCCCCAGCATTTT; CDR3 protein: CASSLGPLRAGNQPQHF
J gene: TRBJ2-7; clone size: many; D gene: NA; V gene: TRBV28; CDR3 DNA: TGTGCCAGCAGTTTAAGCGGACACCTCTACGAGCAGTACTTC; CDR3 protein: CASSLSGHLYEQYF
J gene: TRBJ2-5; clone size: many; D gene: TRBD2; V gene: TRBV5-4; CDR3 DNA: TGTGCCAGCAGCTTGGAACCAGCGGGAGCGCAGGAGACCCAGTACTTC; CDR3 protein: CASSLEPAGAQETQYF
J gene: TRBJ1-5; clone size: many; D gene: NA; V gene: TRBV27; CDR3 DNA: TGTGCCAGCAGTTTAGGGGTCAATAGCAATCAGCCCCAGCATTTT; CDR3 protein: CASSLGVNSNQPQHF
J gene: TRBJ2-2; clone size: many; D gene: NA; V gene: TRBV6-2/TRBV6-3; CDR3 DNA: TGTGCCAGCAGTAGGAACTCTCGGGGCGGGGAGCTGTTTTTT; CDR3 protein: CASSRNSRGGELFF
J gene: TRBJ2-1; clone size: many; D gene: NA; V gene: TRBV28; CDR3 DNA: TGTGCCAGCAGGAGGACAGCTTCCTACAATGAGCAGTTCTTC; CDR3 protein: CASRRTASYNEQFF
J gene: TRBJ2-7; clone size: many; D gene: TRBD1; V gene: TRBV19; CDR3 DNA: TGTGCCAGTAGTATCGGACAGGGAGACGAGCAGTACTTC; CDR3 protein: CASSIGQGDEQYF
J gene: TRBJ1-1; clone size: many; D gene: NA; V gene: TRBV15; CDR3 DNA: TGTGCCACCAGCAGACCGGAACCCGGCACTGAAGCTTTCTTT; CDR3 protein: CATSRPEPGTEAFF
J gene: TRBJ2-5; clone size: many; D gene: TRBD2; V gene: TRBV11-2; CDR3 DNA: TGTGCCAGCAGCTTGCTTTTAGGACTAGCGGGAGAGAGACGCGAGACCCAGTACTTC; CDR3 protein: CASSLLLGLAGERRETQYF
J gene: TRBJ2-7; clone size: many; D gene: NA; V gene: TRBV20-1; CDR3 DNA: TGCAGTGCCCCCCGGGGGGACACGAGCTCCTACGAGCAGTACTTC; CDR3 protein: CSAPRGDTSSYEQYF
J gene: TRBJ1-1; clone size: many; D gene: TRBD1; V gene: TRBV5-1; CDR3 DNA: TGCGCCAGCACCACGGGACAGATGAACACTGAAGCTTTCTTT; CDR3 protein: CASTTGQMNTEAFF
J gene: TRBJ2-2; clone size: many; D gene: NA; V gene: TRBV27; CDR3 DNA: TGTGCCAGCAGCCTTAAGGGACGGCAGAACACCGGGGAGCTGTTTTTT; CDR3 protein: CASSLKGRQNTGELFF
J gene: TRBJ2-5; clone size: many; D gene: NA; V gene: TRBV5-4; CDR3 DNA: TGTGCCAGCAGCTTGGAAGGGGACTTCCAAGAGACCCAGTACTTC; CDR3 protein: CASSLEGDFQETQYF
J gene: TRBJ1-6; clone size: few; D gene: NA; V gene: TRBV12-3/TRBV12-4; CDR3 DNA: TGTGCCAGTAGGAACAGGGAGGGATCACCCCTCCACTTT; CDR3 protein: CASRNREGSPLHF
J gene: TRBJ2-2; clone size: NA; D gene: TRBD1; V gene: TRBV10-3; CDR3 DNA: TGTGCCATCAGTGAGTCAGGGGGCGATACCGGGGAGCTGTTTTTT; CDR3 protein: CAISESGGDTGELFF
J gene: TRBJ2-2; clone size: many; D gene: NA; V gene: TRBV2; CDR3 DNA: TGTGCCAGCATTCTTGCCGGGGAGCTGTTTTTT; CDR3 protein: CASILAGELFF
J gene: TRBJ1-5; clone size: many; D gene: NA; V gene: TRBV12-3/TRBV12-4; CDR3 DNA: TGTGCCAGCACTCGAGGCAATCAGCCCCAGCATTTT; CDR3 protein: CASTRGNQPQHF
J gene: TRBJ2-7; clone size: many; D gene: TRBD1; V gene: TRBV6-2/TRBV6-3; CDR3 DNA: TGTGCCAGCAGTTACAGTGGGCGGGACAGGTCGTACGAGCAGTACTTC; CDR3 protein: CASSYSGRDRSYEQYF
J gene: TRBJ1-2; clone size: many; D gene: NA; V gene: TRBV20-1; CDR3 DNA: TGCAGTGCCCCAAAAGTGGGCTACACCTTC; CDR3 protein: CSAPKVGYTF
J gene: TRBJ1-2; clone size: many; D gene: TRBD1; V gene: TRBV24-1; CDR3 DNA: TGTGCCACCAGTGATCGGGACAGGGGTGGCTACACCTTC; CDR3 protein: CATSDRDRGGYTF
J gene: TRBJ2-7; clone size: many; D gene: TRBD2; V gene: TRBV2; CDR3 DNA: TGTGCCAGCAGTGGGACTAGCGGGCACTACGAGCAGTACTTC; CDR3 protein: CASSGTSGHYEQYF
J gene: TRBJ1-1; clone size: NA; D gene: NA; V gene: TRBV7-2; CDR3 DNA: TGTGCCAGCAGCTTCCCACCGACGGACAAAGCTTTCTTT; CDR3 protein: CASSFPPTDKAFF
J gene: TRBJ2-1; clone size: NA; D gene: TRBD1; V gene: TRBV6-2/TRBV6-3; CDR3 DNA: TGTGCCAGCAGTCGTGGACAGGGTCGGTACAATGAGCAGTTCTTC; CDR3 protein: CASSRGQGRYNEQFF
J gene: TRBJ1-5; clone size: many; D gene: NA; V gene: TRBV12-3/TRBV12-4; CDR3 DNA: TGTGCCAGCAGTTTAGCGGGGGGGGGCTCGTACCAGCCCCAGCATTTT; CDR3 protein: CASSLAGGGSYQPQHF
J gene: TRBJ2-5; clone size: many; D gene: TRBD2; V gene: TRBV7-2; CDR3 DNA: TGTGCCAGCAGCTTAGGTTATGTGCCTAGCGGGATGGAGACCCAGTACTTC; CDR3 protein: CASSLGYVPSGMETQYF
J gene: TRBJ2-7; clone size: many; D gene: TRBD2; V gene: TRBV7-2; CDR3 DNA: TGTGCCAGCAGCTTAGCTACTAGCGGGAGCTACGAGCAGTACTTC; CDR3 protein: CASSLATSGSYEQYF
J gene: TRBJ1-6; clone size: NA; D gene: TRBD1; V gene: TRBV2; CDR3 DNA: TGTGCCAGCAGTGAACGACAGGGGAATTCACCCCTCCACTTT; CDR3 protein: CASSERQGNSPLHF